A selection of T cell receptor beta chains follows, all from one sample in a study of T cells in Graves' hyperthyroidism and ophthalmopathy. TCRdb reprocessed the multiplex PCR reads with MiXCR, giving one entry per CDR3 protein. The table records about 740,000 distinct CDR3 sequences, 13% to 15% of them present only once. Sequencing was done on a sample of blood. The source is a woman under 30 with Graves' hyperthyroidism. Both conserved end residues are part of each CDR3. A D gene is named only where the DNA matches it firmly. Rows may omit the clone size; those that give it use once, few, many or a size class.

V	D	size	J	CDR3	DNA
TRBV7-2	TRBD2	many	TRBJ2-1	CASSQIPTGTSGRWWYNEQFF	TGTGCCAGCAGCCAGATACCCACCGGGACTAGCGGGAGGTGGTGGTACAATGAGCAGTTCTTC
TRBV20-1	.	few	TRBJ2-7	CSARVFRGRDEQYF	TGCAGTGCTAGAGTTTTTCGGGGTCGTGACGAGCAGTACTTC
TRBV20-1	.	.	TRBJ2-7	CSASGVGYEQYF	TGCAGTGCTAGTGGGGTCGGGTACGAGCAGTACTTC
TRBV7-6	.	.	TRBJ1-5	CASSLAPGGLGVQPQHF	TGTGCCAGCAGCTTGGCTCCGGGGGGGCTGGGCGTTCAGCCCCAGCATTTT
TRBV27	.	.	TRBJ2-7	CASSLSWLSRYEQYF	TGTGCCAGCAGTTTATCGTGGTTGTCCCGCTACGAGCAGTACTTC
TRBV12-3/TRBV12-4	.	.	TRBJ1-5	CASSQGETQHF	TGTGCCAGCAGCCAAGGGGAGACCCAGCATTTT
TRBV6-2/TRBV6-3	TRBD2	few	TRBJ2-1	CASAHQREAYNGQFF	TGTGCCAGCGCCCATCAGCGGGAGGCATACAATGGGCAGTTCTTC
TRBV12-3/TRBV12-4	.	many	TRBJ1-3	CASRPEASGNTIYF	TGTGCCAGCAGACCCGAGGCCTCTGGAAACACCATATATTTT
TRBV20-1	TRBD2	.	TRBJ2-1	CSAFSPGLAGYNEQFF	TGCAGTGCCTTTTCCCCAGGACTAGCGGGTTACAATGAGCAGTTCTTC
TRBV12-3/TRBV12-4	TRBD1	once	TRBJ2-7	CASSPGTEAYYEQYF	TGTGCCAGCAGTCCCGGGACAGAGGCGTATTACGAGCAGTACTTC
TRBV19	TRBD2	few	TRBJ2-1	CASSRAGGPRNEQFF	TGTGCCAGTAGCAGGGCGGGAGGGCCGAGGAATGAGCAGTTCTTC
TRBV14	.	.	TRBJ2-1	CASSQGGLYYNEQFF	TGTGCCAGCAGCCAGGGGGGACTTTACTACAATGAGCAGTTCTTC
TRBV12-3/TRBV12-4	TRBD1	.	TRBJ1-5	CASSRQGLLSNQPQHF	TGTGCCAGCAGTAGACAGGGGCTACTTAGCAATCAGCCCCAGCATTTT
TRBV11-2	TRBD1	many	TRBJ2-5	CASSLHGTGEETQYF	TGTGCCAGCAGCTTACACGGGACAGGGGAAGAGACCCAGTACTTC